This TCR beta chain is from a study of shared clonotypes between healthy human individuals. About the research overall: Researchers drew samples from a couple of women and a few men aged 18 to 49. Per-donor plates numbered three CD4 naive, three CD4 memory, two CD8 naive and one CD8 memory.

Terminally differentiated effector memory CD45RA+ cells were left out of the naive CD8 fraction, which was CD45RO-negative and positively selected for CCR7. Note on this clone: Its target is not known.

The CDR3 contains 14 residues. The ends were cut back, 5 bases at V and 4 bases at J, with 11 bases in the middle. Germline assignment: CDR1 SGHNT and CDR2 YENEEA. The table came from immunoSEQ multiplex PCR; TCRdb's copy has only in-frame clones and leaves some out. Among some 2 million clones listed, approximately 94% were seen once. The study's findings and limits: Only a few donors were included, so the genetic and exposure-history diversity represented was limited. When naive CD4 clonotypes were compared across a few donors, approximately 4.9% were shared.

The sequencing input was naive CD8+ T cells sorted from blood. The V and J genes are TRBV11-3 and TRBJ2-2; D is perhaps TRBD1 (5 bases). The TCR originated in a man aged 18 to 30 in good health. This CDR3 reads CASSPPTGTGELFF. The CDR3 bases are TGTGCCAGCAGCCCCCCCACAGGCACCGGGGAGCTGTTTTTT.